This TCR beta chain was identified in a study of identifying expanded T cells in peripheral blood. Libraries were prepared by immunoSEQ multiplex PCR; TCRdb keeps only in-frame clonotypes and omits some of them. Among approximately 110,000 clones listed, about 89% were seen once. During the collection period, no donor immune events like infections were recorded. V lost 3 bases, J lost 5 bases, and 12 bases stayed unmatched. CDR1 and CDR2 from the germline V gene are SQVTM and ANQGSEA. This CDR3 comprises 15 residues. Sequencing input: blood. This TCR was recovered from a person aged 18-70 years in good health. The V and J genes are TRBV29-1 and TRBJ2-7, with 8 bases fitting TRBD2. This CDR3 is CSVDGIAGYADEQYF. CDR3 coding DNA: TGCAGCGTTGATGGGATAGCGGGATATGCGGACGAGCAGTACTTC.